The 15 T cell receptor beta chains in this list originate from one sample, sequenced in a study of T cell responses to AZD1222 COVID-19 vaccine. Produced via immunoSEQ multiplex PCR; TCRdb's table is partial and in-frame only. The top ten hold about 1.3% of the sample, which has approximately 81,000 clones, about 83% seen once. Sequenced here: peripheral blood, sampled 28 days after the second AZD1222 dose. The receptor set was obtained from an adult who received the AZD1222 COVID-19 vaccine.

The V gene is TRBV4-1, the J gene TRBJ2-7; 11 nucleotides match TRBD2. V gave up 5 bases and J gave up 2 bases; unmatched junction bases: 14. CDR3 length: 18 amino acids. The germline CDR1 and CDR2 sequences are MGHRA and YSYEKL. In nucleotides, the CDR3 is TGCGCCAGCAGCTCAGAGGATTTAACTAGCGGGAGTACCTACGAGCAGTACTTC. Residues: CASSSEDLTSGSTYEQYF.

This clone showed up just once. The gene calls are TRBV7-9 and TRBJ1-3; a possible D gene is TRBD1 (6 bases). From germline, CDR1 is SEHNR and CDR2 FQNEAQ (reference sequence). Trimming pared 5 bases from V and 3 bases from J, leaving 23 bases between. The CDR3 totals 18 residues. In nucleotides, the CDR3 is TGTGCCAGCAGCCCCCCCAGTGGGAGGGACATGAATGGAAACACCATATATTTT. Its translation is CASSPPSGRDMNGNTIYF.

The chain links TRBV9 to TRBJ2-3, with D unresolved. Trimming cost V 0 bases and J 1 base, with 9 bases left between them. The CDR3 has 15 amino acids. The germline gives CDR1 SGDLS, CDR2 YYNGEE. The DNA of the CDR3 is TGTGCCAGCAGCGTAGGGGGATCGGGCACAGATACGCAGTATTTT. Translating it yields CASSVGGSGTDTQYF.

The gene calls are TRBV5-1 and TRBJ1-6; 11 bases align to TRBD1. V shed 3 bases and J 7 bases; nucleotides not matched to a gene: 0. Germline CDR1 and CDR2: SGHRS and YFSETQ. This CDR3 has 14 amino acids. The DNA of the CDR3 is TGCGCCAGCAGCTGGACAGGGGGCAATTCACCCCTCCACTTT. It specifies CASSWTGGNSPLHF.

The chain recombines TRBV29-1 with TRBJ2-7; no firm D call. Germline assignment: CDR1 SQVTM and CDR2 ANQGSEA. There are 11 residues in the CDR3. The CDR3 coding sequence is TGCAGTGTGCTAGGGTTCGACGAGCAGTACTTC. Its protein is CSVLGFDEQYF.

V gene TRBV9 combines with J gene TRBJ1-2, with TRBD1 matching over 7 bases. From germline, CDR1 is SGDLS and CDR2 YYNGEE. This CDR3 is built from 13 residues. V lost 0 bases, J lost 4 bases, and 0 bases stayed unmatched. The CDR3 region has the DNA TGTGCCAGCAGCGTAGGGGACAGCTATGGCTACACCTTC. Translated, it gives CASSVGDSYGYTF.

The CDR3 spells CAWSGGPLTTEAFF. DNA of the CDR3: TGTGCCTGGAGTGGAGGGCCTTTGACCACTGAAGCTTTCTTT. The chain is built from TRBV30 and TRBJ1-1; no firm D call. The V gene lost 1 base and the J gene lost 4 bases, with 13 bases spanning the gap. CDR1 is GTSNPN, CDR2 SVGIG, per germline (reference sequence). This CDR3 contains 14 residues.

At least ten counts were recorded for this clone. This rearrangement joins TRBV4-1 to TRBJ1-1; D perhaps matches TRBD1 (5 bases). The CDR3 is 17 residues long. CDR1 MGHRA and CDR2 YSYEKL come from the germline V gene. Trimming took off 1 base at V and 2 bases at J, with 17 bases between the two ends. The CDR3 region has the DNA TGCGCCAGCAGCCAAGCACCTCAAAGGGGACCAAACACTGAAGCTTTCTTT. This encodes CASSQAPQRGPNTEAFF.

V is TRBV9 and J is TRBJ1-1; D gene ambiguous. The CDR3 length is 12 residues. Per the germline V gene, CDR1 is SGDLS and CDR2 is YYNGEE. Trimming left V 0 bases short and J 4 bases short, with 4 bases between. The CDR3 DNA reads TGTGCCAGCAGCGTAGCTTTCACTGAAGCTTTCTTT. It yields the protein CASSVAFTEAFF. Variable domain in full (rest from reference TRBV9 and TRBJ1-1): DSGVTQTPKHLITATGQRVTLRCSPRSGDLSVYWYQQSLDQGLQFLIQYYNGEERAKGNILERFSAQQFPDLHSELNLSSLELGDSALYFCASSVAFTEAFFGQGTRLTVV.

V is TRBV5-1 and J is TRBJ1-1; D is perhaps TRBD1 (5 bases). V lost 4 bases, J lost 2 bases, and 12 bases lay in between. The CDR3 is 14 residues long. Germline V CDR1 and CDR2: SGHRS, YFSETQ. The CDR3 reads CASSLDIVNTEAFF. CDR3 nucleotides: TGCGCCAGCAGCCTGGACATCGTCAACACTGAAGCTTTCTTT.

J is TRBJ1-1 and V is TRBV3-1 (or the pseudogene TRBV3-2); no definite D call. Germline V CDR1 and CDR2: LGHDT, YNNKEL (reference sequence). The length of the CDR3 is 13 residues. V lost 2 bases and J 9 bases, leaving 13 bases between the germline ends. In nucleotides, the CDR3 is TGTGCCAGCAGCCAAAGGCAAGTCGGGAAAGCTTTCTTT. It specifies CASSQRQVGKAFF.

Written as DNA, the CDR3 is TGTGCCAGCAGTCAGGGAAAAGGGCAGCCCCAGCATTTT. Amino acids: CASSQGKGQPQHF. The V call is TRBV6-2 or TRBV6-3, the J call TRBJ1-5, with D tentatively TRBD1 (5 bases). Germline V lookup: CDR1 MNHEY, CDR2 SVGEGT. The CDR3 runs to 13 residues. With 5 bases removed from V and 7 bases from J, the gap between germline ends came to 12 bases.

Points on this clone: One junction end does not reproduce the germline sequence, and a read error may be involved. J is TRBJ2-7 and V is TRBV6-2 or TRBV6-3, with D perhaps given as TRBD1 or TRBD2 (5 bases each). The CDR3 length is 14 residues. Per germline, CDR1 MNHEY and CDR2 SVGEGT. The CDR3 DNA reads TGTGCCAGCAGTCGCGAGGGGAGCTCCTACAAGCAGTACTTC. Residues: CASSREGSSYKQYF.

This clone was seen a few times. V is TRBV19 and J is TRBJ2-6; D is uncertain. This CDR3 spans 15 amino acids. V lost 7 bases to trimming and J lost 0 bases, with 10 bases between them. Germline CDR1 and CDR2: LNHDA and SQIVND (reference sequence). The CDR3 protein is CASIISNSGANVLTF. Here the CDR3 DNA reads TGTGCCAGTATTATCTCCAACTCTGGGGCCAACGTCCTGACTTTC.

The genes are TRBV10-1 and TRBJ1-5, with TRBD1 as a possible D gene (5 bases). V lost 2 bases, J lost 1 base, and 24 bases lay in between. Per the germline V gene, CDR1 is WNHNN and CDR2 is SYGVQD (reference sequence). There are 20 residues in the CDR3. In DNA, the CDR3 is TGCGCCAGCAGTGAGCTCCGCCAGGGCCCCTATACCGGGAGCAATCAGCCCCAGCATTTT. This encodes CASSELRQGPYTGSNQPQHF.